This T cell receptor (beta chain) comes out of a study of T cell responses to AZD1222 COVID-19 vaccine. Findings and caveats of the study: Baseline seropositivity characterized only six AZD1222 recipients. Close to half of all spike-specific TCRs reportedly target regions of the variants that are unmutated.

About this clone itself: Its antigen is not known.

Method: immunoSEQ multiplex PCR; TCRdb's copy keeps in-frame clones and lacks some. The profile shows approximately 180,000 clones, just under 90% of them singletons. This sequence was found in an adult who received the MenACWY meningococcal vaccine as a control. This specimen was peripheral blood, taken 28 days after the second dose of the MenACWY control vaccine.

The CDR3 reads CSVGRGAAFTEAFF. The CDR3 region has the DNA TGCAGCGTTGGCCGGGGGGCGGCCTTCACTGAAGCTTTCTTT. The genes are TRBV29-1 and TRBJ1-1, with D possibly matching TRBD1 (6 bases). The germline V gene has CDR1 SQVTM and CDR2 ANQGSEA. This CDR3 contains 14 residues. The V and J ends lost 4 bases and 4 bases respectively, with 16 bases between them.